A single sample gave rise to the 27 T cell receptor beta chains below, sequenced in a study of a mutant IDH1 vaccine in newly diagnosed glioma. Using immunoSEQ multiplex PCR, the repertoire was profiled, and TCRdb retains in-frame clones only, with some absent. The table has roughly 120,000 clones, roughly 75% seen once. Time point reported: week 11, during vaccination. Topical imiquimod was applied with each vaccine dose, which held 300 ug of mutant IDH1 20-mer peptide. Antigens of these TCRs are unknown. This specimen was PBMCs, taken from a glioma patient whose treatment included an IDH1 peptide vaccine. These receptors came from a man in his forties with glioma.

CDR3 nucleotide sequence: TGTGCCAGCGTGAGAATGCTCAGCTCTGGGGCCAACGTCCTGACTTTC. Encoded protein: CASVRMLSSGANVLTF. The chain joins TRBV2 to TRBJ2-6, with D unclear. The CDR3 consists of 16 residues. Trimming left V 8 bases short and J 0 bases short, with 14 bases between. Germline lookup yields CDR1 SNHLY and CDR2 FYNNEI.

This clone showed up just a few times. This chain connects TRBV15 to TRBJ1-2; maybe TRBD1 (5 bases). Trimming removed 5 bases from V and 5 bases from J, with 18 bases in between. The CDR3 contains 15 residues. Per germline, CDR1 LNHNV and CDR2 YYDKDF (reference sequence). The CDR3 bases are TGTGCCACCAGCGAGGGGAACAGTCCTCGATATGGCTACACCTTC. It specifies CATSEGNSPRYGYTF. The full variable domain, with the rest looked up from reference TRBV15 and TRBJ1-2, is DAMVIQNPRYQVTQFGKPVTLSCSQTLNHNVMYWYQQKSSQAPKLLFHYYDKDFNNEADTPDNFQSRRPNTSFCFLDIRSPGLGDTAMYLCATSEGNSPRYGYTFGSGTRLTVV.

This chain joins TRBV5-8 and TRBJ1-1; D not resolved. Trimming cost V 0 bases and J 4 bases, with 16 bases left between them. From germline, CDR1 is SGHTS and CDR2 YDEGEE. The CDR3 contains 16 residues. The CDR3 region is CASSLDAGLWGTEAFF. The CDR3 DNA sequence: TGTGCCAGCAGCTTGGACGCGGGTCTCTGGGGCACTGAAGCTTTCTTT. Full variable domain (rest looked up from reference TRBV5-8 and TRBJ1-1): EAGVTQSPTHLIKTRGQQATLRCSPISGHTSVYWYQQALGLGLQFLLWYDEGEERNRGNFPPRFSGRQFPNYSSELNVNALELEDSALYLCASSLDAGLWGTEAFFGQGTRLTVV.

The V call is TRBV5-1, the J call TRBJ2-1, with TRBD1 as a possible D gene (5 bases). This CDR3 is 17 amino acids long. Germline V gene sequence: CDR1 SGHRS, CDR2 YFSETQ. Trimming took off 0 bases at V and 6 bases at J, with 19 bases between the two ends. CDR3 sequence (DNA): TGCGCCAGCAGCTTGGAGGTTCAGGGTATGGCGGCCAATGAGCAGTTCTTC. It codes for CASSLEVQGMAANEQFF. Together with reference TRBV5-1 and TRBJ2-1, the CDR3 gives the full variable domain: KAGVTQTPRYLIKTRGQQVTLSCSPISGHRSVSWYQQTPGQGLQFLFEYFSETQRNKGNFPGRFSGRQFSNSRSEMNVSTLELGDSALYLCASSLEVQGMAANEQFFGPGTRLTVL.

This clone has a handful of counts. This chain links TRBV7-9 with TRBJ1-1; no definite D call. V was shortened by 1 base and J by 1 base, with 7 bases between the two germline ends. Germline CDR1 and CDR2: SEHNR and FQNEAQ (reference sequence). The CDR3 runs to 14 residues. CDR3 in amino acids: CASSLGAKNTEAFF. Here the CDR3 DNA reads TGTGCCAGCAGCTTAGGGGCCAAGAACACTGAAGCTTTCTTT.

The V gene is TRBV11-2, the J gene TRBJ2-2; D is unresolved. Per the germline V gene, CDR1 is SGHAT and CDR2 is FQNNGV. V lost 2 bases, J lost 6 bases, and 1 base lay in between. The CDR3 contains 11 residues. CDR3 protein: CASSLSGELFF. The CDR3 coding sequence is TGTGCCAGCAGCTTATCCGGGGAGCTGTTTTTT.

This rearrangement joins TRBV29-1 to TRBJ2-3, with TRBD1 identical over 9 bases. The trim removed 1 base at V and 5 bases at J, leaving 7 bases unmatched. Germline V gene data show CDR1 as SQVTM and CDR2 as ANQGSEA. The CDR3 runs 15 residues. The CDR3 reads CSVEGGTGSLDTQYF. DNA of the CDR3: TGCAGCGTTGAAGGCGGGACAGGGTCCCTAGATACGCAGTATTTT.

The gene calls are TRBV30 and TRBJ2-6; D not resolved. CDR3 size: 13 residues. Looked up from germline, CDR1 is GTSNPN and CDR2 is SVGIG (reference sequence). Trimming took off 4 bases at V and 0 bases at J, with 4 bases between the two ends. In DNA form, the CDR3 reads TGTGCCTGGACGATCTCTGGGGCCAACGTCCTGACTTTC. The encoded protein is CAWTISGANVLTF.

This clone was observed a few times. This rearrangement joins TRBV7-8 to TRBJ2-5, with 9 bases that match TRBD2. J gave up 4 bases and V 5 bases, and 11 bases lay outside the gene matches. The CDR3 consists of 16 residues. The germline V gene encodes CDR1 SGHVS and CDR2 FQNEAQ. CDR3 bases: TGTGCCAGCAGCCCCCGAGGGCGGGGGGGCGGAGAGACCCAGTACTTC. Residues: CASSPRGRGGGETQYF.

The chain couples TRBV7-6 to TRBJ2-3; 10 bases fit TRBD1. This CDR3 spans 18 amino acids. V was clipped by 2 bases and J by 2 bases; unmatched bases: 10. Germline CDR1 is SGHVS and CDR2 is FNYEAQ. The CDR3 DNA reads TGTGCCAGCAGCTTATTAGGGCGACAGGGGGCAATCACAGATACGCAGTATTTT. This encodes CASSLLGRQGAITDTQYF. Filled out from reference TRBV7-6 and TRBJ2-3, the complete variable domain reads GAGVSQSPRYKVTKRGQDVALRCDPISGHVSLYWYRQALGQGPEFLTYFNYEAQQDKSGLPNDRFSAERPEGSISTLTIQRTEQRDSAMYRCASSLLGRQGAITDTQYFGPGTRLTVL.

In DNA, the CDR3 is TGTGCCAGCAGTGAGTCGGCTTATTCACCCCTCCACTTT. Translating it yields CASSESAYSPLHF. V usage is TRBV6-1 and J usage is TRBJ1-6, with D unresolved. V shed 3 bases and J shed 8 bases, with 8 bases lying between them. Germline CDR1 reads MNHNS; CDR2 reads SASEGT. CDR3 size: 13 residues.

V is TRBV7-2 and J is TRBJ1-1; D is perhaps TRBD1 (6 bases). This CDR3 has 13 amino acids. V was shortened by 3 bases and J by 7 bases, with 12 bases between the two germline ends. Germline loops: CDR1 SGHTA, CDR2 FQGNSA. Here the CDR3 reads CASSFRGRSEAFF. CDR3 nucleotides: TGTGCCAGCAGCTTTCGGGGGCGCAGTGAAGCTTTCTTT.

The chain recombines TRBV6-5 with TRBJ1-2, with D hard to call. Germline CDR1 and CDR2: MNHEY and SVGAGI. The CDR3 has 14 amino acids. Trimming removed 2 bases at V and 3 bases at J, with 10 bases between. CDR3 bases: TGTGCCAGCAGTTACCTACGACCGTACTATGGCTACACCTTC. Its translation is CASSYLRPYYGYTF.

V gene TRBV4-3 combines with J gene TRBJ2-5, with a weak D call TRBD2 (6 bases). V lost 1 base, J lost 5 bases, and 14 bases lay in between. CDR1 and CDR2 from the germline V gene are LGHNA and YSLEER. This CDR3 is built from 15 residues. For the CDR3, the DNA is TGCGCCAGCAGCCAAGTTGCGGGGCGTGGGGAGACCCAGTACTTC. This codes for CASSQVAGRGETQYF.

This chain links TRBV10-1 with TRBJ1-6; D is undetermined. V was pared by 4 bases and J by 7 bases, with 11 bases between. This CDR3 region has 14 residues. The germline V gene encodes CDR1 WNHNN and CDR2 SYGVQD (reference sequence). The DNA for the CDR3 is TGCGCCAGCAGTGCCCTGGGATCGAATTCACCCCTCCACTTT. Translation gives CASSALGSNSPLHF.

This chain links TRBV10-3 with TRBJ1-1; D unclear. The germline V and J ends were trimmed by 10 bases and 7 bases, with 19 bases remaining between them. This CDR3 region has 13 residues. CDR1 ENHRY and CDR2 SYGVKD come from the germline V gene. The CDR3 DNA reads as TGTGCCACTATCGCTGCCAGCACCAATGAAGCTTTCTTT. As protein: CATIAASTNEAFF.

J is TRBJ1-5 and V is TRBV5-1, with unresolved D. The CDR3 contains 15 residues. The germline V gene has CDR1 SGHRS and CDR2 YFSETQ. The V and J ends lost 0 bases and 6 bases respectively, with 13 bases between them. The CDR3 bases are TGCGCCAGCAGCTTGGCAGGAGGAGTCGGTCAGCCCCAGCATTTT. This translates into CASSLAGGVGQPQHF.

The CDR3 here is CASSPWTGGIETQYF. CDR3 coding DNA: TGTGCCAGCAGCCCGTGGACAGGGGGCATCGAGACCCAGTACTTC. V and J are TRBV11-2 and TRBJ2-5; 11 bases agree with TRBD1. J was trimmed by 5 bases and V by 5 bases; bases with no gene match: 7. CDR1 SGHAT and CDR2 FQNNGV come from the germline V gene. The CDR3 extends over 15 amino acids.

The chain carries TRBV9 and TRBJ2-1; 10 bases fit TRBD2. V lost 0 bases to trimming and J lost 7 bases; unmatched junction nucleotides: 7. The CDR3 is 16 amino acids. Germline CDR1 is SGDLS and CDR2 is YYNGEE. The CDR3 sequence is CASSVGASGSRNEQFF. The DNA for the CDR3 is TGTGCCAGCAGCGTAGGCGCTAGCGGGAGTAGGAATGAGCAGTTCTTC.

This chain links TRBV5-6 with TRBJ1-1; D may be TRBD1 (6 bases). V dropped 0 bases and J dropped 1 base, with 13 bases sitting between them. CDR3 length equals 16 residues. Germline assignment: CDR1 SGHDT and CDR2 YYEEEE. The CDR3 nucleotides read TGTGCCAGCAGCTTGGTAGGGGGGGCGGCGAACACTGAAGCTTTCTTT. Its translation is CASSLVGGAANTEAFF.

The chain employs TRBV6-5 and TRBJ1-2, with 8 bases aligning to TRBD1. This CDR3 has 14 amino acids. Looked up from germline, CDR1 is MNHEY and CDR2 is SVGAGI. Germline trimming cut 2 bases from V and 6 bases from J; bases unmatched to any gene: 5. CDR3 amino acids: CASSYRTGTNGYTF. The DNA of the CDR3 is TGTGCCAGCAGTTACCGGACAGGGACTAATGGCTACACCTTC.

This clone appeared once. V usage is TRBV12-5 and J usage is TRBJ2-1; D not resolved. Germline V gene lookup returns CDR1 LGHNT and CDR2 FRNRAP. The CDR3 consists of 13 residues. V lost 3 bases, J lost 6 bases, and 9 bases lay in between. The CDR3 sequence: CASGFGSGNEQFF. DNA of the CDR3: TGTGCTAGTGGTTTTGGCTCCGGCAATGAGCAGTTCTTC.

The CDR3 nucleotides read TGTGCCAGCAGCCGAGACAGGGTTTACACTGAAGCTTTCTTT. It encodes CASSRDRVYTEAFF. V gene TRBV7-2 combines with J gene TRBJ1-1, with 7 bases aligning to TRBD1. Trimming cost V 5 bases and J 3 bases; bases outside gene matches: 6. Germline V gives CDR1 SGHTA, CDR2 FQGNSA. This CDR3 spans 14 amino acids. The variable domain in full, with the rest retrieved from reference TRBV7-2 and TRBJ1-1, is GAGVSQSPSNKVTEKGKDVELRCDPISGHTALYWYRQSLGQGLEFLIYFQGNSAPDKSGLPSDRFSAERTGGSVSTLTIQRTQQEDSAVYLCASSRDRVYTEAFFGQGTRLTVV.

The chain is built from TRBV29-1 and TRBJ1-5; D is unresolved. Trimming stripped 6 bases from V and 3 bases from J, with 12 bases between. The CDR3 is 13 amino acids. From germline, CDR1 is SQVTM and CDR2 ANQGSEA. The CDR3 region is CSVQYIVNQPQHF. The CDR3 nucleotides read TGCAGCGTCCAATATATAGTCAATCAGCCCCAGCATTTT.

This clone was seen once. The rearrangement joins TRBV7-2 to TRBJ2-5, with 7 nucleotides matching TRBD1. Germline V lookup: CDR1 SGHTA, CDR2 FQGNSA. CDR3 length: 13 amino acids. V was clipped by 5 bases and J by 3 bases; unmatched bases: 3. CDR3 nucleotide sequence: TGTGCCAGCAGCCGAGGGACAGAAGAGACCCAGTACTTC. It specifies CASSRGTEETQYF.

The chain carries TRBV2 and TRBJ2-1; 12 bases fit TRBD1. With V trimmed by 8 bases and J by 5 bases, 16 bases remained unmatched. This CDR3 is built from 18 residues. Looked up from germline, CDR1 is SNHLY and CDR2 is FYNNEI. CDR3 in DNA: TGTGCCAGCTCTGGGACAGGGGGCTTCCAGCGGGAGCACAATGAGCAGTTCTTC. It yields the protein CASSGTGGFQREHNEQFF.

The chain joins TRBV28 to TRBJ1-1; TRBD1 is a possible D gene (5 bases). The CDR3 loop spans 14 amino acids. V was cut by 3 bases and J by 5 bases, with 13 bases left in between. The V gene's germline CDR1 is MDHEN and CDR2 SYDVKM. This chain's CDR3 is CASSFAGDGTEAFF. CDR3 in DNA: TGTGCCAGCAGTTTTGCGGGGGATGGGACTGAAGCTTTCTTT. The full variable domain, in which reference TRBV28 and TRBJ1-1 provide the parts outside the CDR3, is DVKVTQSSRYLVKRTGEKVFLECVQDMDHENMFWYRQDPGLGLRLIYFSYDVKMKEKGDIPEGYSVSREKKERFSLILESASTNQTSMYLCASSFAGDGTEAFFGQGTRLTVV.